This TCR beta chain was captured in a study of T-cell memory formation after mild COVID-19. About the research overall: Largely donor-specific TCR clusters were found. Notes on the study in general: Clones contracting across day 15 to 85 had a balanced CD4/CD8 profile; later expanding clones leaned CD4+.

As for this clonotype: The target antigen is unknown.

cDNA libraries for TCR alpha and TCR beta, carrying sample barcodes and UMIs, came from 5'RACE with constant-segment primers. TCRdb called the 5' RACE reads again in MiXCR, with one record for every CDR3 protein. This table holds roughly 300,000 distinct CDR3 sequences, around 15% found once. Material for sequencing was PBMCs or a T cell subset sorted from them (not recorded which). The clonotype originates from a man between 18 and 29 years old who had mild COVID-19 (a few samples of this study predate the infection). Cell type and time point are not known.

CDR3 nucleotides: TGCGCCAGCAGCCAAGATCGGACCCGGGGGACTGAAGCTTTCTTT. Its translation: CASSQDRTRGTEAFF. The chain links TRBV4-1 to TRBJ1-1, with D possibly TRBD1 on 5 matching bases. In germline, CDR1 is MGHRA, CDR2 YSYEKL. V lost 0 bases and J lost 5, with 13 bases in between. CDR3 length: 15 residues.